What follows is one TCR beta chain and its context. Its target antigen remains unknown. No base qualities exist here, and no much larger clone lies one base off it. These data originate in a study of blood T cell repertoires in COVID-19 (dated by TCRdb to the early 2020s). At the level of the whole study: Samples covering the acute and convalescent phases of COVID-19 were provided by collaborators in the United States, Italy and Spain. The prospective study material was composed of cDNA or gDNA derived from T cells, B-cell-depleted T cells, or PBMCs. Subjects who had been exposed to COVID-19, were actively infected with it, or had recovered from it provided the deeply sampled blood TCRbeta repertoires that made up the dataset. The repertoires were released in a freely available public database meant as a resource for research on the immune response to SARS-CoV-2. The samples were drawn from two sources: the first 160 participants of the ongoing ImmuneRACE study, and 950 to 1,500 subjects contributed by 6 global collaborators. Nearly every sample came with metadata listing a de-identified subject ID, COVID-19 status, age in years and sex. HLA class I and class II types, where available, came from metadata supplied by the sample provider rather than from assay-based typing. Here is what the overall study found, with its caveats: The quantity of clinical and demographic metadata differed by source and by participant and was supplied without curation.

The immunoSEQ Assay, a bias-controlled multiplex PCR, was used to amplify TCRbeta CDR3 regions from genomic DNA. In the original analysis: The number of nucleated cells in each sample was estimated by amplification of reference gene primers within the assay. Sequence reads were collapsed and filtered to measure the absolute abundance of every unique TCRbeta CDR3 rearrangement. For each sample, productive Simpson clonality was calculated by taking the square root of Simpson's diversity index across productive rearrangements. What TCRdb holds here is the immuneACCESS table cut down to in-frame rearrangements. Part of the clones is not present; checked against another copy, under half of the missing clones reflect an unresolved V gene, and the others are unexplained. V, J and clone size were drawn from that table, and D and trimming were deduced from the DNA. Across this sample there are 85,000 to 130,000 clones, with roughly 83% seen only once. The biggest ten clones account for 2.5% to 3.5% of the sample.

Each collaborating institution followed its own protocols to collect whole blood in K2EDTA tubes. For TCRbeta analysis, collaborator samples were shipped as frozen whole blood, as isolated PBMCs, or as DNA extracted from either sample type. Deletion took 1 base off V and 3 bases off J, with a span of 9 bases between the germline ends. As encoded in the germline V gene, CDR1 is KGHDR while CDR2 is SFDVKD. The CDR3, from cysteine to phenylalanine, totals 14 residues. Only CDR3 DNA remains: 42 bases, in frame from the first base. The TCR comes from a woman of 80 years or more with active or convalescent COVID-19. Input material: peripheral blood. The rearrangement joined TRBV24-1 to TRBJ2-7; 6 matching bases give a weak D call of TRBD1. The CDR3 protein: CATSDFRDNYEQYF. The bases read TGTGCCACCAGTGATTTCAGGGACAACTACGAGCAGTACTTC.